This TCR beta chain was observed in a study of blood T cell repertoires in COVID-19. A word on this clone: This CDR3 is also generated by other DNA sequences in the sample.

Sequencing was performed with immunoSEQ multiplex PCR; in TCRdb, only in-frame clones are kept and a portion is missing. The table includes some 350,000 clones, 75% to 90% detected once. With 5 bases clipped from V and 2 bases from J, the junction kept 1 base outside the gene matches. Germline V gives CDR1 MNHEY, CDR2 SVGAGI. This CDR3 is built from 13 residues. The rearrangement joins TRBV6-5 to TRBJ1-2, with 8 bases lining up with TRBD1. The sequenced sample was peripheral blood. The receptor comes from a woman aged 50 to 60 with COVID-19, enrolled during active disease. The CDR3 sequence: CASSRQGNYGYTF. Written as DNA, the CDR3 is TGTGCCAGCAGTAGACAGGGGAACTATGGCTACACCTTC.